This T cell receptor beta chain was documented in a study of tumour-infiltrating T cells in Burkitt lymphoma. Study information: Patients covered every epidemiological subtype of Burkitt lymphoma. Overall and progression-free survival were predicted by productive clonality.

Whole-study findings and limits: Many Burkitt lymphoma patients shared several public clonotypes.

V dropped 3 bases and J dropped 3 bases, with 12 bases sitting between them. The CDR3 has 14 amino acids. Germline CDR1 is ENHRY and CDR2 is SYGVKD. Produced via immunoSEQ multiplex PCR; TCRdb's table is partial and in-frame only. Here the sample spans approximately 46,000 clones, around 31% being singletons. On this clone itself: Its antigen is currently unknown.

This chain uses TRBV10-3 with TRBJ2-7; D remains unclear. The TCR comes from a human donor with Burkitt lymphoma. The sample was tumor tissue. CDR3 residues: CAISDSDTVYEQYF. In DNA form, the CDR3 reads TGTGCCATCAGTGATTCCGACACAGTCTACGAGCAGTACTTC.